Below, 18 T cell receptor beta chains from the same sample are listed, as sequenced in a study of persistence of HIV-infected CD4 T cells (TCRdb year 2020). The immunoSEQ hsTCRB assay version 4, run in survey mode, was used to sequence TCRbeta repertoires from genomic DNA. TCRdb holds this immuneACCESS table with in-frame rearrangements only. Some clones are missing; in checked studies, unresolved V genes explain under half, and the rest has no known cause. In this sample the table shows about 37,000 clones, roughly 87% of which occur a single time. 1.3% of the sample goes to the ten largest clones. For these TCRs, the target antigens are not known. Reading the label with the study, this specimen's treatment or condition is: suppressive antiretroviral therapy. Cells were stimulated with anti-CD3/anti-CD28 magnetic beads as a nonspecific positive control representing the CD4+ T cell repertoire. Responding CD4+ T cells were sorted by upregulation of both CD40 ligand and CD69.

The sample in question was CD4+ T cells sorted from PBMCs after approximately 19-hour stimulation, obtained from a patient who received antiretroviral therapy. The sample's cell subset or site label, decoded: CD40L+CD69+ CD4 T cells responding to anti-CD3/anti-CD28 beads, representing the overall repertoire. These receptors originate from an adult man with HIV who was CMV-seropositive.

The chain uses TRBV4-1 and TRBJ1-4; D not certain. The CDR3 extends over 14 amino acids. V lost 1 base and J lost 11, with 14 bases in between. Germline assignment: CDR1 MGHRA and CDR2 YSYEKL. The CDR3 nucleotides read TGCGCCAGCAGCCAAGTGGGGATGGGTAGGAAACTGTTTTTT. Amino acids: CASSQVGMGRKLFF.

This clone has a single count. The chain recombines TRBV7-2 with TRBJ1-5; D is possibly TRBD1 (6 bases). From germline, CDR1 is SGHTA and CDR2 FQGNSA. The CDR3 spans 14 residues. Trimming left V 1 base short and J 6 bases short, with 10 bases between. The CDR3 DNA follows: TGTGCCAGCAGCTTAGGCAGGGGAGGTCAGCCCCAGCATTTT. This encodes CASSLGRGGQPQHF.

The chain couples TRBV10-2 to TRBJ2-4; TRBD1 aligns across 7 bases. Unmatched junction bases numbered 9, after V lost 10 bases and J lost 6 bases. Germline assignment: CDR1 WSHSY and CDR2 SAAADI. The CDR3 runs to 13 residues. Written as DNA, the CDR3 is TGCGCCACCGATGACAGGGTGGGAAACATTCAGTACTTC. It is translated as CATDDRVGNIQYF.

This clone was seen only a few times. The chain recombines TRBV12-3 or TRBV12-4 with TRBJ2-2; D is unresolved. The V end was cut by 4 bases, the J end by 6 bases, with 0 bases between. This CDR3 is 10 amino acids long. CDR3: CASSSGELFF. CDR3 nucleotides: TGTGCCAGCAGTTCCGGGGAGCTGTTTTTT.

CDR3 DNA: TGTGCCAGCAGGCCAACAGGGATCAATCAGCCCCAGCATTTT. It codes for CASRPTGINQPQHF. V is TRBV27 and J is TRBJ1-5; a possible D gene is TRBD1 (6 bases). V gave up 6 bases and J gave up 3 bases, with 12 bases separating them. CDR3 length equals 14 residues. Germline lookup yields CDR1 MNHEY and CDR2 SMNVEV (reference sequence).

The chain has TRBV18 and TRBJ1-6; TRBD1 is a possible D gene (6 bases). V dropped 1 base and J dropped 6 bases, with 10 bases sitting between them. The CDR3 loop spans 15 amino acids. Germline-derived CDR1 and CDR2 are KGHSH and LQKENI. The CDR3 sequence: CASSPQTGPNSPLHF. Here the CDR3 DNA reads TGTGCCAGCTCACCACAGACAGGCCCTAATTCACCCCTCCACTTT.

CDR3 amino acids: CASSLVTGGTNEQFF. The CDR3 DNA reads as TGCGCCAGCAGCTTGGTGACGGGGGGGACCAATGAGCAGTTCTTC. V is TRBV5-1 and J is TRBJ2-1, with 8 nucleotides matching TRBD2. V dropped 0 bases and J dropped 6; count of bases not matched to a gene: 5. Germline CDR1 is SGHRS and CDR2 is YFSETQ. The CDR3 has 15 amino acids.

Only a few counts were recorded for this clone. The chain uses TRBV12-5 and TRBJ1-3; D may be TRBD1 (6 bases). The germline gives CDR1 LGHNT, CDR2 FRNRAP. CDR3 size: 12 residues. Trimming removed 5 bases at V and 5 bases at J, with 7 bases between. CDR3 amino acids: CASGDRRNTIYF. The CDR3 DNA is TGTGCTAGTGGTGACAGGAGAAACACCATATATTTT.

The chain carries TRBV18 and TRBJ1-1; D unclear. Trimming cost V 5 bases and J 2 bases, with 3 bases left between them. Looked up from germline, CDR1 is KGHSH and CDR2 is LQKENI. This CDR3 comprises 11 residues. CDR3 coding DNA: TGTGCCAGCTCAGAAAACACTGAAGCTTTCTTT. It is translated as CASSENTEAFF.

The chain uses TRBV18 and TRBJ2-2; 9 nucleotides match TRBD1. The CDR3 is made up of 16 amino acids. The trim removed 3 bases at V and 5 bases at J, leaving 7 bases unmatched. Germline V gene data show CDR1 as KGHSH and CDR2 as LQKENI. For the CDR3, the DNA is TGTGCCAGCTCACCCGTACCGGGACAGGGTACCGGGGAGCTGTTTTTT. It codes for CASSPVPGQGTGELFF.

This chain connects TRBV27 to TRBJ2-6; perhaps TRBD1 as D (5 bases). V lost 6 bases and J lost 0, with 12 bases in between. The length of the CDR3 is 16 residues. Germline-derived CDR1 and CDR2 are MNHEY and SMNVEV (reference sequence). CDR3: CASSYSGFSGANVLTF. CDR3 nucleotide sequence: TGTGCCAGCAGCTATTCAGGGTTCTCTGGGGCCAACGTCCTGACTTTC.

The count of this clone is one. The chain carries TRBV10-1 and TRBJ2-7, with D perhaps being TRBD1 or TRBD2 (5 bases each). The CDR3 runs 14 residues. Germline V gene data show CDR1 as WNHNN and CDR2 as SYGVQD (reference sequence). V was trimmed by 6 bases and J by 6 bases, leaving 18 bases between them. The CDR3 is CASSPRERRGEQYF. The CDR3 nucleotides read TGCGCCAGCAGCCCCAGGGAGAGACGAGGCGAGCAGTACTTC.

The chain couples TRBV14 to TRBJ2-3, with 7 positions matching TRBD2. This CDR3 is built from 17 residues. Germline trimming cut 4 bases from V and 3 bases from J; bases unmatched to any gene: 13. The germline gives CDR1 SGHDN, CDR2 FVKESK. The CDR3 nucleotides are TGTGCCAGCAGCCCCCTTACCGGGACTACTGTGACAGATACGCAGTATTTT. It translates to CASSPLTGTTVTDTQYF.

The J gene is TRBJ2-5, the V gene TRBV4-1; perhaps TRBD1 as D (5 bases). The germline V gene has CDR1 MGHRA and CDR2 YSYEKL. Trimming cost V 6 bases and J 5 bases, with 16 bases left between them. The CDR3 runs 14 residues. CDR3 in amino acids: CASSTAGFGETQYF. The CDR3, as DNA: TGCGCCAGCAGTACAGCAGGGTTCGGGGAGACCCAGTACTTC.

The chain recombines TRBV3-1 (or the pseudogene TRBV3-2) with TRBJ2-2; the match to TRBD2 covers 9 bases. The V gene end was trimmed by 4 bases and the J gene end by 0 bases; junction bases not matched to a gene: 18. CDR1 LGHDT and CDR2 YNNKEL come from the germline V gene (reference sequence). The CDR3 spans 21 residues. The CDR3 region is CASSPSTLRSGSPSNTGELFF. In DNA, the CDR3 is TGTGCCAGCAGCCCGTCTACCCTCCGTAGCGGGAGCCCATCGAACACCGGGGAGCTGTTTTTT.

The CDR3 DNA is TGTGCCAGCAGTGAAGCCGGAGGGTCAGGTCAGCCCCAGCATTTT. This translates into CASSEAGGSGQPQHF. This rearrangement joins TRBV2 to TRBJ1-5; D unresolved. The CDR3 is made up of 15 amino acids. Trimming removed 0 bases at V and 6 bases at J, with 12 bases between. Germline V gene lookup returns CDR1 SNHLY and CDR2 FYNNEI.

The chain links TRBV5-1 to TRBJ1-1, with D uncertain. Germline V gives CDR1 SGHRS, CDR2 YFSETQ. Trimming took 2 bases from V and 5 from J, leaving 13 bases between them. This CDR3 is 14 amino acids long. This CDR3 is CASSLREGRTEAFF. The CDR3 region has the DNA TGCGCCAGCAGCTTACGGGAAGGACGGACTGAAGCTTTCTTT. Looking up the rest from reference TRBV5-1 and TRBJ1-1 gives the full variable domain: KAGVTQTPRYLIKTRGQQVTLSCSPISGHRSVSWYQQTPGQGLQFLFEYFSETQRNKGNFPGRFSGRQFSNSRSEMNVSTLELGDSALYLCASSLREGRTEAFFGQGTRLTVV.

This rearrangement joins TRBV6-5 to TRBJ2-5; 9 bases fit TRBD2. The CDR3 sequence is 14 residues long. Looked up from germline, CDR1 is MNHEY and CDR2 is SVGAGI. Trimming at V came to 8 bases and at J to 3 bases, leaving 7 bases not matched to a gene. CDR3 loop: CASETLAGKETQYF. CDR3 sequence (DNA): TGTGCCAGCGAGACCCTAGCGGGGAAAGAGACCCAGTACTTC.